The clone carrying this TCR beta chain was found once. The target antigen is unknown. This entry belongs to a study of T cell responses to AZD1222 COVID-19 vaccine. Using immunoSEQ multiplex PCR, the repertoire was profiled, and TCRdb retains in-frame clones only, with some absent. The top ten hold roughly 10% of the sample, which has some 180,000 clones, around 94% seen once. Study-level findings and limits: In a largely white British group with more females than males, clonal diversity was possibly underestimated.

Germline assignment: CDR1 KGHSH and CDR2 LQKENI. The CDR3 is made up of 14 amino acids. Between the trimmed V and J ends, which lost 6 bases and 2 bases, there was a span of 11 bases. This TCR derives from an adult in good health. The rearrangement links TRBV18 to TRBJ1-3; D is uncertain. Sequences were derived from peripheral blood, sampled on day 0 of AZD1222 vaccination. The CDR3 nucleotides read TGTGCCAGCTCCCCCGATGGGGCTGGAAACACCATATATTTT. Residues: CASSPDGAGNTIYF.